A selection of T cell receptor beta chains follows, all from one sample in a study of blood T cell repertoires in COVID-19. The repertoire was sequenced with immunoSEQ multiplex PCR; TCRdb's copy has only in-frame clones and lacks some. The profile shows more than 120,000 clones, around 84% of them singletons. The specimen sequenced was peripheral blood. The source of these receptors is a human donor in a cohort sampled during active COVID-19. Each CDR3 is given with its conserved first and last residue. Each record gives: clone size, V gene, J gene, D gene, CDR3 DNA, CDR3 protein. A D gene is named only where the DNA matches it firmly. Not all rows give a size; the values are once, few, many and, for expanded clones, a class.

clone size: NA
V gene: TRBV12-3/TRBV12-4
J gene: TRBJ1-1
D gene: TRBD1
CDR3 DNA: TGTGCCAGCACCCTGACAGGGGTCACTGAAGCTTTCTTT
CDR3 protein: CASTLTGVTEAFF

clone size: NA
V gene: TRBV30
J gene: TRBJ1-4
D gene: TRBD1
CDR3 DNA: TGTGCCTGGAAGGACAGGGGAAGGGGTGAAAAACTGTTTTTT
CDR3 protein: CAWKDRGRGEKLFF

clone size: NA
V gene: TRBV19
J gene: TRBJ2-7
D gene: TRBD1
CDR3 DNA: TGTGCCAGTAGTTCCGGGACAGGGAGAGAGCAGTACTTC
CDR3 protein: CASSSGTGREQYF

clone size: NA
V gene: TRBV11-2
J gene: TRBJ2-6
D gene: NA
CDR3 DNA: TGTGCCAGCAGCTTAGACAGGGGTTCTGGGGCCAACGTCCTGACTTTC
CDR3 protein: CASSLDRGSGANVLTF

clone size: NA
V gene: TRBV7-9
J gene: TRBJ2-7
D gene: TRBD2
CDR3 DNA: TGTGCCAGCAGCTCGGGACTAGCGGGGGCCTACGAGCAGTACTTC
CDR3 protein: CASSSGLAGAYEQYF

clone size: NA
V gene: TRBV6-1
J gene: TRBJ1-1
D gene: NA
CDR3 DNA: TGTGCCAGCAGTGCCGACCACCAGGACAGTTACACTGAAGCTTTCTTT
CDR3 protein: CASSADHQDSYTEAFF

clone size: once
V gene: TRBV6-5
J gene: TRBJ2-1
D gene: TRBD2
CDR3 DNA: TGTGCCAGCAGTTACGGAGCGGGAGAGGTGGATGAGCAGTTCTTC
CDR3 protein: CASSYGAGEVDEQFF

clone size: NA
V gene: TRBV15
J gene: TRBJ2-2
D gene: NA
CDR3 DNA: TGTGCCACCAGCAGAGATCTAGGAGGGGCCGTCACCGGGGAGCTGTTTTTT
CDR3 protein: CATSRDLGGAVTGELFF

clone size: NA
V gene: TRBV3-1/TRBV3-2
J gene: TRBJ1-2
D gene: NA
CDR3 DNA: TGTGCCAGCAGCCAAAACAGCAACTATGGCTACACCTTC
CDR3 protein: CASSQNSNYGYTF

clone size: NA
V gene: TRBV6-5
J gene: TRBJ1-5
D gene: TRBD1
CDR3 DNA: TGTGCCAGCAGTTACTCGAGACAGGGTAATCAGCCCCAGCATTTT
CDR3 protein: CASSYSRQGNQPQHF

clone size: NA
V gene: TRBV30
J gene: TRBJ1-5
D gene: NA
CDR3 DNA: TGTGCCTGGAGTTTTCGACAGAGCAATCAGCCCCAGCATTTT
CDR3 protein: CAWSFRQSNQPQHF

clone size: NA
V gene: TRBV19
J gene: TRBJ2-3
D gene: TRBD1
CDR3 DNA: TGTGCCAGTGGTATGACAGGGGCAGATACGCAGTATTTT
CDR3 protein: CASGMTGADTQYF

clone size: NA
V gene: TRBV30
J gene: TRBJ1-1
D gene: NA
CDR3 DNA: TGTGCCTGGGGTCGGGAGGTGGGGGCTTTCTTT
CDR3 protein: CAWGREVGAFF

clone size: NA
V gene: TRBV21-1
J gene: TRBJ2-7
D gene: NA
CDR3 DNA: TGTGCCAGCAGCAACAGGGCGGGGGGCCCCGGCGCCTCCTACGAGCAGTACTTC
CDR3 protein: CASSNRAGGPGASYEQYF

clone size: NA
V gene: TRBV7-2
J gene: TRBJ2-7
D gene: TRBD2
CDR3 DNA: TGTGCCAGCAGCCCCGGACTAGCGAGAAACCACGAGCAGTACTTC
CDR3 protein: CASSPGLARNHEQYF

clone size: NA
V gene: TRBV10-2
J gene: TRBJ2-3
D gene: NA
CDR3 DNA: TGCGCCAGCGGAGCCACCGATACGCAGTATTTT
CDR3 protein: CASGATDTQYF

clone size: NA
V gene: TRBV11-3
J gene: TRBJ2-2
D gene: TRBD1
CDR3 DNA: TGTGCCAGCAGCCCGACAGGGTTTAACGGGGAGCTGTTTTTT
CDR3 protein: CASSPTGFNGELFF

clone size: NA
V gene: TRBV5-6
J gene: TRBJ1-1
D gene: NA
CDR3 DNA: TGTGCCAGCATGTTTGGGGAGGGAAACACTGAAGCTTTCTTT
CDR3 protein: CASMFGEGNTEAFF

clone size: NA
V gene: TRBV30
J gene: TRBJ2-7
D gene: NA
CDR3 DNA: TGTGCCTGGGACGATGGGCGGGTCCCCTACGAGCAGTACTTC
CDR3 protein: CAWDDGRVPYEQYF

clone size: NA
V gene: TRBV20-1
J gene: TRBJ1-6
D gene: NA
CDR3 DNA: TGCAGTGCTAGTCGGGATAATTCACCCCTCCACTTT
CDR3 protein: CSASRDNSPLHF

clone size: NA
V gene: TRBV4-2
J gene: TRBJ1-4
D gene: TRBD1
CDR3 DNA: TGTGCCAGCAGCCGTACAGGGGGGCGTAATGAAAAACTGTTTTTT
CDR3 protein: CASSRTGGRNEKLFF

clone size: NA
V gene: TRBV10-3
J gene: TRBJ2-7
D gene: TRBD1
CDR3 DNA: TGTGCCATCATGGTGGCAGGGGGCCGATACGAGCAGTACTTC
CDR3 protein: CAIMVAGGRYEQYF

clone size: NA
V gene: TRBV6-5
J gene: TRBJ1-2
D gene: NA
CDR3 DNA: TGTGCCTGCCGAGGGGTGGGACAAAGGGGGGGCTACACCTTC
CDR3 protein: CACRGVGQRGGYTF

clone size: NA
V gene: TRBV5-1
J gene: TRBJ2-7
D gene: NA
CDR3 DNA: TGCGCCAGCAGCAGTAGACAGGGGAGGGACGAGCAGTACTTC
CDR3 protein: CASSSRQGRDEQYF

clone size: NA
V gene: TRBV5-6
J gene: TRBJ2-1
D gene: NA
CDR3 DNA: TGTGCCAGCACCCCACTTGGAAGGGGCCCCCGCTACAATGAGCAGTTCTTC
CDR3 protein: CASTPLGRGPRYNEQFF

clone size: NA
V gene: TRBV10-3
J gene: TRBJ2-7
D gene: NA
CDR3 DNA: TGTGCCATCAGTGACAATGAGAGCTACGAGCAGTACTTC
CDR3 protein: CAISDNESYEQYF

clone size: NA
V gene: TRBV4-2
J gene: TRBJ2-5
D gene: TRBD2
CDR3 DNA: TGTGCCAGCAGCCAAGATTCGGGGGGGGGCCTAGGAGTAGAGACCCAGTACTTC
CDR3 protein: CASSQDSGGGLGVETQYF

clone size: NA
V gene: TRBV2
J gene: TRBJ2-1
D gene: TRBD1
CDR3 DNA: TGTGCCAGCAGACCACAGGGGGCAGGCGAGCAGTTCTTC
CDR3 protein: CASRPQGAGEQFF

clone size: once
V gene: TRBV7-2
J gene: TRBJ1-1
D gene: TRBD1
CDR3 DNA: TGTGCCAGCAGCTCACTACAGGGGGCGGCCACTGAAGCTTTCTTT
CDR3 protein: CASSSLQGAATEAFF

clone size: NA
V gene: TRBV5-1
J gene: TRBJ1-2
D gene: NA
CDR3 DNA: TGCGCCAGTCAGGGTGGAGGGAGAGGTGGCTACACCTTC
CDR3 protein: CASQGGGRGGYTF

clone size: NA
V gene: TRBV5-4
J gene: TRBJ1-2
D gene: NA
CDR3 DNA: TGTGCCAGCAGCTTGGGTGGAGGGCACAACTATGGCTACACCTTC
CDR3 protein: CASSLGGGHNYGYTF

clone size: NA
V gene: TRBV5-4
J gene: TRBJ1-4
D gene: NA
CDR3 DNA: TGTGCCAGCAGCTCCGACGGGACAAATGAAAAACTGTTTTTT
CDR3 protein: CASSSDGTNEKLFF

clone size: NA
V gene: TRBV30
J gene: TRBJ1-1
D gene: TRBD1
CDR3 DNA: TGTGCCTGGAGTGCCGCCGGGACAGGGGGTTTTGAAGCTTTCTTT
CDR3 protein: CAWSAAGTGGFEAFF

clone size: NA
V gene: TRBV19
J gene: TRBJ2-5
D gene: NA
CDR3 DNA: TGTGCCAGTAGTTTCGGGGGAGAAGAGACCCAGTACTTC
CDR3 protein: CASSFGGEETQYF

clone size: NA
V gene: TRBV7-2
J gene: TRBJ1-1
D gene: TRBD1
CDR3 DNA: TGTGCCAGCAGCCTACAGGGGGCGGTAACTGAAGCTTTCTTT
CDR3 protein: CASSLQGAVTEAFF

clone size: once
V gene: TRBV3-1/TRBV3-2
J gene: TRBJ2-1
D gene: NA
CDR3 DNA: TGTGCCAGCAGCCAAGATGTCGATACTTACAATGAGCAGTTCTTC
CDR3 protein: CASSQDVDTYNEQFF

clone size: NA
V gene: TRBV14
J gene: TRBJ1-6
D gene: NA
CDR3 DNA: TGTGCCAGCAGCCAAGGGGGCGGTAATTCACCCCTCCACTTT
CDR3 protein: CASSQGGGNSPLHF

clone size: NA
V gene: TRBV10-2
J gene: TRBJ2-1
D gene: NA
CDR3 DNA: TGCGCCAGCAGTTTGGCGGGGCCCTACAATGAGCAGTTCTTC
CDR3 protein: CASSLAGPYNEQFF

clone size: once
V gene: TRBV11-2
J gene: TRBJ2-5
D gene: TRBD2
CDR3 DNA: TGTGCCAGCAGCTTCGTCTTAGCGGGGGGGAGGGAGACCCAGTACTTC
CDR3 protein: CASSFVLAGGRETQYF

clone size: NA
V gene: TRBV5-4
J gene: TRBJ2-1
D gene: TRBD1
CDR3 DNA: TGTGCCAGCAGCTGGGGACAGGTTCTAGGTGGCAATGAGCAGTTCTTC
CDR3 protein: CASSWGQVLGGNEQFF

clone size: NA
V gene: TRBV5-5
J gene: TRBJ1-4
D gene: NA
CDR3 DNA: TGTGCCAGCAATTTTAGCCCGGCAACTAATGAAAAACTGTTTTTT
CDR3 protein: CASNFSPATNEKLFF

clone size: NA
V gene: TRBV3-1/TRBV3-2
J gene: TRBJ2-5
D gene: NA
CDR3 DNA: TGTGCCAGCAGGCGACAAGAGACCCAGTACTTC
CDR3 protein: CASRRQETQYF

clone size: NA
V gene: TRBV5-4
J gene: TRBJ1-4
D gene: TRBD1
CDR3 DNA: TGTGCCAGCACCCGATTTAGGGGGACAGGGGATGAAAAACTGTTTTTT
CDR3 protein: CASTRFRGTGDEKLFF

clone size: NA
V gene: TRBV10-3
J gene: TRBJ2-2
D gene: TRBD1
CDR3 DNA: TGTGCCATCAGTGAAGTTGTGGCCCCAGGGGGTACCGGGGAGCTGTTTTTT
CDR3 protein: CAISEVVAPGGTGELFF

clone size: NA
V gene: TRBV18
J gene: TRBJ2-7
D gene: TRBD1
CDR3 DNA: TGTGCCAGCTCACCACCGGGCCGGGACAGGGTATACGAGCAGTACTTC
CDR3 protein: CASSPPGRDRVYEQYF

clone size: NA
V gene: TRBV19
J gene: TRBJ1-1
D gene: NA
CDR3 DNA: TGTGCCAGTAGTATTAACGGGAACACTGAAGCTTTCTTT
CDR3 protein: CASSINGNTEAFF

clone size: few
V gene: TRBV5-6
J gene: TRBJ2-3
D gene: TRBD2
CDR3 DNA: TGTGCCAGCAGCATCCGACTAGCGGGGGGGCGCGCAGATACGCAGTATTTT
CDR3 protein: CASSIRLAGGRADTQYF

clone size: NA
V gene: TRBV7-3
J gene: TRBJ2-3
D gene: TRBD2
CDR3 DNA: TGTGCCAGCAGTCCAGGACTAGCGACGACAGATACGCAGTATTTT
CDR3 protein: CASSPGLATTDTQYF

clone size: once
V gene: TRBV3-1/TRBV3-2
J gene: TRBJ2-1
D gene: TRBD1
CDR3 DNA: TGTGCCAGCAGCCAGGACAGGGGGCGTACCAATGAGCAGTTCTTC
CDR3 protein: CASSQDRGRTNEQFF

clone size: NA
V gene: TRBV3-1/TRBV3-2
J gene: TRBJ1-2
D gene: TRBD1
CDR3 DNA: TGTGCCAGCAGCCGGACAGGGAAGGGCTACACCTTC
CDR3 protein: CASSRTGKGYTF

clone size: NA
V gene: TRBV25-1
J gene: TRBJ1-2
D gene: TRBD1
CDR3 DNA: TGTGCCAGCAGTGCGGGACAGGGGGACTATGGCTACACCTTC
CDR3 protein: CASSAGQGDYGYTF

clone size: many
V gene: TRBV7-8
J gene: TRBJ2-1
D gene: NA
CDR3 DNA: TGTGCCAGCAGCTTATCTTTCCTCGTCAATGAGCAGTTCTTC
CDR3 protein: CASSLSFLVNEQFF